The clone carrying this T cell receptor (beta chain) was seen only a few times. Its antigen is not identified. The study reverse transcribed the entire isolated RNA, so it sequenced expressed TCRB transcripts. Sequencing used immunoSEQ multiplex PCR; TCRdb keeps in-frame clones, though not all of them. The sample shows over 600,000 clones, around 11% of them seen only once. The sample comes from a study of beta chain features in type 1 diabetes. Regarding the study as a whole: In all four CD4+ subsets, TCRB CDR3 length was significantly, moderately reduced in type 1 diabetes.

Germline V CDR1 and CDR2: SGHVS, FQNEAQ. The ends lost 5 bases at V and 1 base at J; junction bases unmatched: 8. The CDR3 runs to 16 residues. The sequence was collected from a man aged 25-45 years with type 1 diabetes. Sequenced material: naive CD4+ T cells from blood. The chain couples TRBV7-8 to TRBJ1-2, with 9 nucleotides matching TRBD1. In DNA, the CDR3 is TGTGCCAGCAGCAACCGGGACAGGGCTGGTAACTATGGCTACACCTTC. Translated: CASSNRDRAGNYGYTF.